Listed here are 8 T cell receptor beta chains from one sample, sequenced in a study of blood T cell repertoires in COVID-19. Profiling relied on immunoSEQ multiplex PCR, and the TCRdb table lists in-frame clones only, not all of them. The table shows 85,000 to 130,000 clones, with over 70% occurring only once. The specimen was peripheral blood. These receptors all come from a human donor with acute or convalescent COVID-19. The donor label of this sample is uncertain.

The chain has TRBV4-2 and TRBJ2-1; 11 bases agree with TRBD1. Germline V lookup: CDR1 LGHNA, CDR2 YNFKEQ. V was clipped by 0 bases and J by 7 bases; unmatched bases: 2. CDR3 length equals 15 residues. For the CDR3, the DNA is TGTGCCAGCAGCCAAGAGGACAGGGGGCCAAATGAGCAGTTCTTC. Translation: CASSQEDRGPNEQFF.

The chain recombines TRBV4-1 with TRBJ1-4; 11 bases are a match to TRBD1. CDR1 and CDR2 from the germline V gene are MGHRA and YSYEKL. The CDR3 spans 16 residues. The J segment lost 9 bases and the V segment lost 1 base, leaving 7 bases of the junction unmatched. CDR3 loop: CASSQAGQGATKKLFF. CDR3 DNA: TGCGCCAGCAGCCAAGCCGGACAGGGGGCCACGAAAAAACTGTTTTTT.

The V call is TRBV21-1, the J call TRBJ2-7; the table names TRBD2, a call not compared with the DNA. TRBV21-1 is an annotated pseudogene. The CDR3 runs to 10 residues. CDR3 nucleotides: TGTGCCAGTTATAGCTACGAGCAGTACGTC. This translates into CASYSYEQYV.

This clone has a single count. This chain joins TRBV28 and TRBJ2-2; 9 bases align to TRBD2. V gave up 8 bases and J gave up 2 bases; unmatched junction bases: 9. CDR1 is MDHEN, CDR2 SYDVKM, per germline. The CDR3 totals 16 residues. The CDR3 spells CASFASGARNTGELFF. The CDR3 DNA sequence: TGTGCCAGCTTTGCTAGCGGGGCGAGAAACACCGGGGAGCTGTTTTTT.

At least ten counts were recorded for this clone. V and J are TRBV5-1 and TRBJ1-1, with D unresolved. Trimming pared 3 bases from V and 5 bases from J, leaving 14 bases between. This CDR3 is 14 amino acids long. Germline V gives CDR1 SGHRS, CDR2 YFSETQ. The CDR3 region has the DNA TGCGCCAGCAGCTCGAGTTCTAGAAGGACTGAAGCTTTCTTT. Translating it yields CASSSSSRRTEAFF.

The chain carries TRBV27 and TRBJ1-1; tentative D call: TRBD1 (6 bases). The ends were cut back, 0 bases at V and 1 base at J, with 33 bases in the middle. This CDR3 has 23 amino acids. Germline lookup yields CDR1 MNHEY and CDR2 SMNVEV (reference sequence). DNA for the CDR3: TGTGCCAGCAGTTTATCAATTTACAGTCTCCCACCCCTTTACAGGGCCCCGAACACTGAAGCTTTCTTT. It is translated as CASSLSIYSLPPLYRAPNTEAFF.

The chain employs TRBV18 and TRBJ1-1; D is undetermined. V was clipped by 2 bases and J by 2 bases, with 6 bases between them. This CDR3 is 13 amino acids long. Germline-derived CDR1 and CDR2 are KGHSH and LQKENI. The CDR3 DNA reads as TGTGCCAGCTCACCAATGGCTAACACTGAAGCTTTCTTT. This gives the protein CASSPMANTEAFF.

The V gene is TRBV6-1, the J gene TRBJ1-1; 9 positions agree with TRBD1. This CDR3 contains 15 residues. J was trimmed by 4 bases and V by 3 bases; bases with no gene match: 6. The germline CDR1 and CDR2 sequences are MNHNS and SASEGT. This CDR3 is CASSDEGQGATEAFF. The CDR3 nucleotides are TGTGCCAGCAGTGACGAGGGACAGGGAGCCACTGAAGCTTTCTTT.